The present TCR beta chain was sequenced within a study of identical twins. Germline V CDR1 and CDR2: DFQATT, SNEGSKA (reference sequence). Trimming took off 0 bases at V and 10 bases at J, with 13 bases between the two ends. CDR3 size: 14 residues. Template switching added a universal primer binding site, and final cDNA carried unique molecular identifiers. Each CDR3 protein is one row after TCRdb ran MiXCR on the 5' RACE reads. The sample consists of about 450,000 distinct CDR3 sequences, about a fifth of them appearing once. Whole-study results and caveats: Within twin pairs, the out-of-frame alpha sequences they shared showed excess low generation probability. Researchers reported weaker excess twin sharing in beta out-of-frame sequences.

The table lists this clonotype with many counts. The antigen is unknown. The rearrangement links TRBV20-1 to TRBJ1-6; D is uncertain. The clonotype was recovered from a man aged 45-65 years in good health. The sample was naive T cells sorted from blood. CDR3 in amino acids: CSAREEDFASPLHF. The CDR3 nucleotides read TGCAGTGCTAGAGAGGAGGATTTTGCCTCACCCCTCCACTTT.